This T cell receptor beta chain derives from a study of CD4 T cells in relation to SARS-CoV-2 and coronaviruses. In the study overall: TCR beta CDR3s were sequenced after approximately ten-day antigen culture of PBMCs.

Unexposed donor CD4+ T cells date from 2011-2018, before the COVID-19 pandemic. CD4+ T cells were isolated from the cells after 10 days of culture. Cells permitting, SARS-CoV-2 S/N and four cold-coronavirus spikes were tested on unexposed-donor CD4+ T cells. PBMCs were plated at 1.5 million to 2 million per well in IL-2-containing medium. The CDR3 spans 14 residues. Germline assignment: CDR1 ENHRY and CDR2 SYGVKD. Trimming pared 4 bases from V and 8 bases from J, leaving 15 bases between. As concerns this clone: The antigen is unknown.

Method: immunoSEQ multiplex PCR; TCRdb's copy keeps in-frame clones and lacks some. The sample has almost 20,000 clones, roughly 80% seen once. This sequence joins TRBV10-3 and TRBJ2-1; D tentatively fits TRBD1 or TRBD2 (5 bases each). The sequencing sample was made of CD4+ T cells from PBMCs, cultured in vitro. This receptor was identified in a human donor in good health. This CDR3 reads CAISVGGAIDEQFF. CDR3 sequence (DNA): TGTGCCATCAGTGTTGGGGGAGCTATAGATGAGCAGTTCTTC.